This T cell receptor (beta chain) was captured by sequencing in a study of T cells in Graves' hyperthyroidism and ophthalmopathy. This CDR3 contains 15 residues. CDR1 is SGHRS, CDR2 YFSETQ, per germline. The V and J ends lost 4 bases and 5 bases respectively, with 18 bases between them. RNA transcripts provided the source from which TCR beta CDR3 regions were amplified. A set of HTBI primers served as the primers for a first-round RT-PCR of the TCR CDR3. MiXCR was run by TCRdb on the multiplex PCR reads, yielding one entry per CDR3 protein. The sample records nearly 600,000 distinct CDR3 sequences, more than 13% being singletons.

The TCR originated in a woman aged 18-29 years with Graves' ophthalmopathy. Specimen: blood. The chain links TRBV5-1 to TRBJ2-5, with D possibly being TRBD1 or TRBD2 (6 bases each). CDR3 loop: CASSGTRGGPETQYF. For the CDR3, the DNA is TGCGCCAGCAGCGGGACCCGAGGGGGGCCTGAGACCCAGTACTTC.